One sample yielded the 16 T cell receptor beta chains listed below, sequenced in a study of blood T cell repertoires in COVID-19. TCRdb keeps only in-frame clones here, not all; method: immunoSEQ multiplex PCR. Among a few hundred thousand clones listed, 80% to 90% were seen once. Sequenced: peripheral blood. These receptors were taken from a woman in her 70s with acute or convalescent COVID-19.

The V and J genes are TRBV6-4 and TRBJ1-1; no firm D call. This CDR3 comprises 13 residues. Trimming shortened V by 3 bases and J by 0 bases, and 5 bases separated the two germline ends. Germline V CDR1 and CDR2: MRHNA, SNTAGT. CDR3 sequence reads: CASSEGMNTEAFF. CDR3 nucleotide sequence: TGTGCCAGCAGTGAGGGCATGAACACTGAAGCTTTCTTT.

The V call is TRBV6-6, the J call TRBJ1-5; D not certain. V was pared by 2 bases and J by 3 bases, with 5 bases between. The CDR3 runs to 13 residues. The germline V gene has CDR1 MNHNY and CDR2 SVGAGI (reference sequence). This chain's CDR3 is CASSYNNNQPQHF. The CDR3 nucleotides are TGTGCCAGCAGTTACAACAACAATCAGCCCCAGCATTTT.

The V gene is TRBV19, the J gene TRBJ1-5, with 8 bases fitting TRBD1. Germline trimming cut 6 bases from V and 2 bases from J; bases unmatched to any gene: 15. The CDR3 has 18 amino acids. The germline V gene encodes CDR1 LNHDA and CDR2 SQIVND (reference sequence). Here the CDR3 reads CASRSGTGKGIGNQPQHF. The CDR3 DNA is TGTGCCAGTAGGTCTGGGACAGGAAAGGGCATAGGCAATCAGCCCCAGCATTTT.

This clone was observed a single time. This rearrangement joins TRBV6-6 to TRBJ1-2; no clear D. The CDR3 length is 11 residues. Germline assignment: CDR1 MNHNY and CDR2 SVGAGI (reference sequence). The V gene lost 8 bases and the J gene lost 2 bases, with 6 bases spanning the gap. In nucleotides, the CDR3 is TGTGCCAGCGGGAGCAACTATGGCTACACCTTC. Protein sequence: CASGSNYGYTF.

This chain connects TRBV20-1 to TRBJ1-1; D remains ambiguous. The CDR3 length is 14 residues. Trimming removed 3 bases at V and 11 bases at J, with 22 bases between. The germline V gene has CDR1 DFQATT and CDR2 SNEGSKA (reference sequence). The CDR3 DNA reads TGCAGTGCTAGTAGCGCGGTCTTTAGTTTTTCGGCTTTCTTT. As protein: CSASSAVFSFSAFF.

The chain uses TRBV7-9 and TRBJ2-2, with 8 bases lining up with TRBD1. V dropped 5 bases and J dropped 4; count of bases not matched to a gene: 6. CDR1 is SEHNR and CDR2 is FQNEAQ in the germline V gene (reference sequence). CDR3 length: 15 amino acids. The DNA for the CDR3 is TGTGCCAGCAGCCCCGGGACAGGACGCACCGGGGAGCTGTTTTTT. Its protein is CASSPGTGRTGELFF.

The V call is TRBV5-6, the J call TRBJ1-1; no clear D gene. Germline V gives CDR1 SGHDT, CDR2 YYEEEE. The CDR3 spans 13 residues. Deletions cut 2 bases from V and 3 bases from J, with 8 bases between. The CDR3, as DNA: TGTGCCAGCAGCTTACGCAGGTACACTGAAGCTTTCTTT. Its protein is CASSLRRYTEAFF.

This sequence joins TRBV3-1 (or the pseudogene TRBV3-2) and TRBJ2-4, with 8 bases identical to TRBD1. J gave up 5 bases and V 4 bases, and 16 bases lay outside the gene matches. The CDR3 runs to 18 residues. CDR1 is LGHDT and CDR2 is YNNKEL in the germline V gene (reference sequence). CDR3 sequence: CASSPVPGQALSENIQYF. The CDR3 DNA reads TGTGCCAGCAGCCCTGTCCCGGGACAGGCCCTTAGCGAAAACATTCAGTACTTC.

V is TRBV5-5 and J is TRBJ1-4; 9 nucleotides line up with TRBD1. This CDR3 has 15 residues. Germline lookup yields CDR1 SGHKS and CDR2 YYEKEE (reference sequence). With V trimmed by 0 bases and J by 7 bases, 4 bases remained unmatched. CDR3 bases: TGTGCCAGCAGCTTGGTCGGGACAGGGACTGAAAAACTGTTTTTT. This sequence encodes CASSLVGTGTEKLFF.

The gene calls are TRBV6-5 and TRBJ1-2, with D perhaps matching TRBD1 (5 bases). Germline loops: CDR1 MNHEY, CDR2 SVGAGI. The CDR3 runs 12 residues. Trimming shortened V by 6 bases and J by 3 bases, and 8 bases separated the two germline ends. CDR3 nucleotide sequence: TGTGCCAGCAGCGACAGCTACTATGGCTACACCTTC. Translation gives CASSDSYYGYTF.

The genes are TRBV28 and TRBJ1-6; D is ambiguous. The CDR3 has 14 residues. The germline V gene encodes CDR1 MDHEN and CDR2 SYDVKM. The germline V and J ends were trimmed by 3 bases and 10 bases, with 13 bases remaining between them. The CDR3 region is CASSFEGLKSPLHF. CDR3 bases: TGTGCCAGCAGTTTTGAGGGTCTAAAATCACCCCTCCACTTT.

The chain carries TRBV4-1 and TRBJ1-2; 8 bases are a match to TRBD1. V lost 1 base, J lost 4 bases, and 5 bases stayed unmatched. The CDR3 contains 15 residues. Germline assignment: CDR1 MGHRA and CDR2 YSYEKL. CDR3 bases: TGCGCCAGCAGCCAAGCCCCCGACAGGGGCTATGGCTACACCTTC. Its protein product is CASSQAPDRGYGYTF.

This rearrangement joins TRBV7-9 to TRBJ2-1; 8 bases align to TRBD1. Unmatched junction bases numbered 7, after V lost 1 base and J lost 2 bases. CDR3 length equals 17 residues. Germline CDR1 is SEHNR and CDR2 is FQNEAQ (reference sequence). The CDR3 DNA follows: TGTGCCAGCAGCTTAGGGGCCAGGGGGCTCCCCTACAATGAGCAGTTCTTC. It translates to CASSLGARGLPYNEQFF.

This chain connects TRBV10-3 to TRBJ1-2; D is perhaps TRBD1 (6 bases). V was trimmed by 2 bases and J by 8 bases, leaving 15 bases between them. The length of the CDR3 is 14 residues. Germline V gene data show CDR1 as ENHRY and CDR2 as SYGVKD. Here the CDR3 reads CAISEEGGPLGYTF. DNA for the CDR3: TGTGCCATCAGTGAGGAAGGGGGTCCCCTAGGCTACACCTTC.

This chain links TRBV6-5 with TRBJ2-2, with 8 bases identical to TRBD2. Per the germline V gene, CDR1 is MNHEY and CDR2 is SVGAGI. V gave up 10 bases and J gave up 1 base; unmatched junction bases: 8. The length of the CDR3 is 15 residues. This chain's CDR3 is CATLLAARNTGELFF. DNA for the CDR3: TGTGCCACCCTACTAGCGGCTAGGAACACCGGGGAGCTGTTTTTT.

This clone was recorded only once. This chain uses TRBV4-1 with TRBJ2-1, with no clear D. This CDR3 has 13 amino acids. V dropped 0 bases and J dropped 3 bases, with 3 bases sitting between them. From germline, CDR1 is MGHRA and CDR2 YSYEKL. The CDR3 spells CASSQDHYNEQFF. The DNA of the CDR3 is TGCGCCAGCAGCCAAGACCACTACAATGAGCAGTTCTTC.